This T cell receptor (beta chain) appears in the sequencing data of a study of cytomegalovirus exposure and HLA in healthy donors. The germline gives CDR1 SNHLY, CDR2 FYNNEI. V was clipped by 5 bases and J by 7 bases, with 17 bases between them. The CDR3 contains 15 residues. The PCR used 60 Vbeta and 13 Jbeta primers. Sequencing was performed with immunoSEQ multiplex PCR; in TCRdb, only in-frame clones are kept and a portion is missing. The table shows over 70,000 clones, with about 71% occurring only once. The chain links TRBV2 to TRBJ2-2; possibly TRBD1 for D (6 bases). The clonotype originates from a woman aged 50 to 60 in good health and CMV-seropositive. The sample taken for sequencing was PBMCs. Here the CDR3 DNA reads TGTGCCAGCAGTTCCGGACAGCCTGGGAACGGGGAGCTGTTTTTT. This sequence encodes CASSSGQPGNGELFF.